This T cell receptor (beta chain) was sequenced during a study of shared clonotypes between healthy human individuals. Turning to the study itself: A couple of women and three men aged 18 to 49 made up the donors.

The assay was immunoSEQ multiplex PCR, and TCRdb's table has in-frame clones only and misses some. The sample contains hundreds of thousands of clones, around 95% of which appear only once. V gave up 0 bases and J gave up 2 bases; unmatched junction bases: 10. The CDR3 runs to 18 residues. Per germline, CDR1 LGHNA and CDR2 YNFKEQ. Naivety among CD8 cells was defined by CD45RO negativity and positive CCR7 selection, thereby excluding terminally differentiated effector memory CD45RA+ cells. The TCR sequence derives from a woman under 40 in good health. This rearrangement joins TRBV4-2 to TRBJ2-7, with 10 positions matching TRBD2. The sequencing sample was made of naive CD8+ T cells sorted from blood. As DNA, the CDR3 is TGTGCCAGCAGCCAAGATCTGGTGCTAGCGGGAGAAACCTACGAGCAGTACTTC. It codes for CASSQDLVLAGETYEQYF.